This T cell receptor (beta chain) was captured in a study of blood T cell repertoires in COVID-19. Study-level information: Samples taken during acute and convalescent COVID-19 were collected in the United States, Italy and Spain.

Germline V lookup: CDR1 SNHLY, CDR2 FYNNEI. CDR3 size: 15 residues. Trimming took 6 bases from V and 2 from J; bases not matched to a gene: 4. Original data processing: The assay estimated nucleated cells by amplifying reference gene primers. Using immunoSEQ multiplex PCR, the repertoire was profiled, and TCRdb retains in-frame clones only, with some absent. That table supplies the V and J calls and clone size; D and trimming were determined from the DNA. The sample has 100,000 to 150,000 clones; approximately 90% are singletons. Seattle participants joined during active infection and were tracked over time.

This chain connects TRBV2 to TRBJ2-2; 9 bases line up with TRBD2. The specimen was peripheral blood. The TCR was taken from a man aged 55 to 70 with COVID-19, enrolled during active disease. The CDR3 protein is CASRLTSGNTGELFF. The CDR3 nucleotides read TGTGCCAGCAGGTTGACTAGCGGTAACACCGGGGAGCTGTTTTTT.